Presented here are 6 T cell receptor beta chains from one specimen sequenced in a study of T cell changes during pregnancy in multiple sclerosis. TCRdb keeps only in-frame clones here, not all; method: immunoSEQ multiplex PCR. This table holds 90,000 to 150,000 clones, 93% found once. The sample consisted of peripheral blood, taken before pregnancy. All receptors come from a female donor with multiple sclerosis, enrolled in a pregnancy study.

V gene TRBV19 combines with J gene TRBJ1-2, with 10 bases aligning to TRBD1. The germline gives CDR1 LNHDA, CDR2 SQIVND (reference sequence). This CDR3 contains 15 residues. Trimming at V came to 1 base and at J to 6 bases, leaving 5 bases not matched to a gene. The CDR3 protein is CASSIAGTGVNGYTF. CDR3 DNA: TGTGCCAGTAGTATAGCTGGGACAGGGGTTAATGGCTACACCTTC.

The gene calls are TRBV6-5 and TRBJ2-2; TRBD1 aligns across 7 bases. V dropped 5 bases and J dropped 4; count of bases not matched to a gene: 7. The CDR3 sequence is 15 residues long. From germline, CDR1 is MNHEY and CDR2 SVGAGI. The CDR3 nucleotides are TGTGCCAGCAGTACTGCGACAGGGTCCACCGGGGAGCTGTTTTTT. Amino acids: CASSTATGSTGELFF.

This clone appeared a few times. Here the CDR3 DNA reads TGTGCCAGCAGCCGCGGGGGGGGTTACAATGAGCAGTTCTTC. It encodes CASSRGGGYNEQFF. The V and J genes are TRBV7-3 and TRBJ2-1; 9 bases line up with TRBD2. Germline CDR1 is SGHTA and CDR2 is FQGTGA. V shed 5 bases and J 4 bases; nucleotides not matched to a gene: 3. The CDR3 spans 14 residues.

The chain has TRBV27 and TRBJ1-1; 7 bases are shared with TRBD1. There are 14 residues in the CDR3. CDR1 is MNHEY, CDR2 SMNVEV, per germline (reference sequence). V dropped 6 bases and J dropped 1; count of bases not matched to a gene: 5. This CDR3 reads CASRSDRTNTEAFF. CDR3 bases: TGTGCCAGCAGGTCGGACAGGACGAACACTGAAGCTTTCTTT.

The rearrangement joins TRBV4-2 to TRBJ1-5; 7 positions match TRBD1. Germline values: CDR1 LGHNA, CDR2 YNFKEQ. The CDR3 is 16 residues long. The V and J ends lost 4 bases and 4 bases, in that order; junction bases with no gene match: 10. CDR3 protein: CASSPTHRGGNQPQHF. Here the CDR3 DNA reads TGTGCCAGCAGCCCGACGCACAGGGGAGGAAATCAGCCCCAGCATTTT.

V and J are TRBV2 and TRBJ2-3; 7 nucleotides align to TRBD1. V lost 6 bases and J lost 3; bases outside the gene matches: 12. CDR1 and CDR2 from the germline V gene are SNHLY and FYNNEI. The CDR3 is 16 residues long. The CDR3 nucleotides are TGTGCCAGCAGACCGACCCCGGGACAGCTGACAGATACGCAGTATTTT. Its protein product is CASRPTPGQLTDTQYF.